The 14 T cell receptor beta chains given below trace back to one sample, sequenced in a study of CD8+ T cells in alopecia areata. The treatment denotes: oral pan-JAK inhibitor, 5-10 mg twice daily. Following extraction, RNA underwent reverse transcription to cDNA, which served as the sequencing template. Profiling relied on immunoSEQ multiplex PCR, and the TCRdb table lists in-frame clones only, not all of them. The data hold 200,000 to 250,000 clones, with roughly 64% observed a single time. The starting material was CD4+ T cells sorted from blood, obtained at week 4, from a patient treated with tofacitinib. Receptors were obtained from a human donor with alopecia areata.

The chain joins TRBV6-5 to TRBJ1-5; maybe TRBD1 (5 bases). The CDR3 contains 15 residues. The germline V gene has CDR1 MNHEY and CDR2 SVGAGI. Trimming took 0 bases from V and 4 from J, leaving 10 bases between them. CDR3 DNA sequence: TGTGCCAGCAGTTACTCGCTTCGGGGGAATCAGCCCCAGCATTTT. It codes for CASSYSLRGNQPQHF.

Only one count was recorded for this clone. The chain links TRBV10-3 to TRBJ2-1; the D gene is possibly TRBD1 (6 bases). V lost 6 bases to trimming and J lost 10 bases, with 19 bases between them. CDR1 is ENHRY, CDR2 SYGVKD, per germline. The CDR3 has 14 amino acids. CDR3 residues: CAISDGTPGREQFF. As DNA, the CDR3 is TGTGCCATCAGCGACGGGACACCCGGAAGGGAGCAGTTCTTC.

This clone has a single count. The V and J genes are TRBV4-1 and TRBJ2-5; no reliable D call. Trimming removed 0 bases at V and 5 bases at J, with 4 bases between. The germline V gene encodes CDR1 MGHRA and CDR2 YSYEKL. This CDR3 has 12 amino acids. Written as DNA, the CDR3 is TGCGCCAGCAGCCAAGATCACGAGACCCAGTACTTC. Residues: CASSQDHETQYF.

This clone has only a few counts. This chain connects TRBV6-1 to TRBJ2-5, with TRBD1 as a possible D gene (5 bases). Germline CDR1 is MNHNS and CDR2 is SASEGT. The CDR3 extends over 13 amino acids. Trimming took 6 bases from V and 2 from J, leaving 10 bases between them. CDR3 region: CASRKGLQETQYF. The DNA of the CDR3 is TGTGCCAGCAGGAAGGGGTTACAAGAGACCCAGTACTTC.

This clone was counted only a few times. V gene TRBV20-1 combines with J gene TRBJ2-3; no clear D. V lost 7 bases, J lost 1 base, and 3 bases lay in between. The germline CDR1 and CDR2 sequences are DFQATT and SNEGSKA (reference sequence). The CDR3 consists of 10 residues. The DNA for the CDR3 is TGCAGTGGCGGCACAGATACGCAGTATTTT. Protein: CSGGTDTQYF.

The chain uses TRBV10-3 and TRBJ1-5, with D possibly being TRBD1 (5 bases). Trimming removed 11 bases at V and 9 bases at J, with 20 bases between. CDR1 and CDR2 from the germline V gene are ENHRY and SYGVKD. This CDR3 is 13 amino acids long. The DNA of the CDR3 is TGTGCCGCCCGCGAGGGTGAGGGGAGGCCCCAGCATTTT. This gives the protein CAAREGEGRPQHF.

V and J are TRBV9 and TRBJ1-4; 7 bases are a match to TRBD1. Looked up from germline, CDR1 is SGDLS and CDR2 is YYNGEE. Unmatched junction bases numbered 7, after V lost 0 bases and J lost 5 bases. The CDR3 contains 16 residues. For the CDR3, the DNA is TGTGCCAGCAGCGTAGCAGCAGGGGGTGCCAATGAAAAACTGTTTTTT. Encoded protein: CASSVAAGGANEKLFF. The variable domain in full, with the rest retrieved from reference TRBV9 and TRBJ1-4, is DSGVTQTPKHLITATGQRVTLRCSPRSGDLSVYWYQQSLDQGLQFLIQYYNGEERAKGNILERFSAQQFPDLHSELNLSSLELGDSALYFCASSVAAGGANEKLFFGSGTQLSVL.

The chain joins TRBV6-5 to TRBJ1-2, with a possible D match to TRBD1 (6 bases). Germline assignment: CDR1 MNHEY and CDR2 SVGAGI. Trimming cost V 4 bases and J 6 bases, with 9 bases left between them. The length of the CDR3 is 12 residues. The CDR3 loop reads CASSSPGDGYTF. DNA for the CDR3: TGTGCCAGCAGTTCCCCAGGGGATGGCTACACCTTC.

V usage is TRBV5-6 and J usage is TRBJ1-2, with a tentative D call TRBD1 (5 bases). The CDR3 length is 13 residues. Germline lookup yields CDR1 SGHDT and CDR2 YYEEEE. V was clipped by 2 bases and J by 4 bases, with 9 bases between them. The CDR3: CASSFFRAYGYTF. Here the CDR3 DNA reads TGTGCCAGCAGCTTTTTCAGGGCCTATGGCTACACCTTC.

The chain combines TRBV7-2 with TRBJ2-5; possible D gene TRBD1, 6 bases. The CDR3 has 13 residues. The ends were cut back, 5 bases at V and 5 bases at J, with 12 bases in the middle. Germline CDR1 is SGHTA and CDR2 is FQGNSA. The CDR3: CASSTRTAETQYF. CDR3 coding DNA: TGTGCCAGCAGCACCCGGACAGCGGAGACCCAGTACTTC.

The chain combines TRBV10-3 with TRBJ1-6; 11 nucleotides agree with TRBD1. The CDR3 extends over 15 amino acids. CDR1 is ENHRY, CDR2 SYGVKD, per germline. Trimming took 0 bases from V and 9 from J; bases not matched to a gene: 1. The CDR3 sequence: CAISESGQGASPLHF. The DNA for the CDR3 is TGTGCCATCAGTGAGTCCGGACAGGGGGCTTCACCCCTCCACTTT.

The chain couples TRBV5-1 to TRBJ2-3; 8 bases match TRBD2. The germline V gene has CDR1 SGHRS and CDR2 YFSETQ. J was trimmed by 0 bases and V by 4 bases; bases with no gene match: 4. The CDR3 consists of 15 residues. The CDR3: CASSHQRGSTDTQYF. CDR3 nucleotides: TGCGCCAGCAGCCATCAGCGGGGGAGCACAGATACGCAGTATTTT.

The chain has TRBV7-9 and TRBJ2-7; no definite D call. This CDR3 spans 13 amino acids. V lost 1 base, J lost 6 bases, and 10 bases lay in between. Germline V CDR1 and CDR2: SEHNR, FQNEAQ (reference sequence). CDR3 bases: TGTGCCAGCAGCTTAGGGTCGACCATCGAGCAGTACTTC. As protein: CASSLGSTIEQYF. Looking up the rest from reference TRBV7-9 and TRBJ2-7 gives the full variable domain: DTGVSQNPRHKITKRGQNVTFRCDPISEHNRLYWYRQTLGQGPEFLTYFQNEAQLEKSRLLSDRFSAERPKGSFSTLEIQRTEQGDSAMYLCASSLGSTIEQYFGPGTRLTVT.

This clone was counted only a few times. The J gene is TRBJ2-5, the V gene TRBV7-2, with D hard to call. Trimming cost V 5 bases and J 7 bases, with 11 bases left between them. The CDR3 spans 12 residues. CDR1 is SGHTA and CDR2 is FQGNSA in the germline V gene. The CDR3 here is CASSDRPGTQYF. The CDR3 DNA reads as TGTGCCAGCAGCGACCGACCCGGGACCCAGTACTTC. Complete variable domain (other parts from reference TRBV7-2 and TRBJ2-5): GAGVSQSPSNKVTEKGKDVELRCDPISGHTALYWYRQSLGQGLEFLIYFQGNSAPDKSGLPSDRFSAERTGGSVSTLTIQRTQQEDSAVYLCASSDRPGTQYFGPGTRLLVL.